This TCR beta chain came from a study of metastatic and nonmetastatic thyroid tumors. Study at large: Where malignant and benign thyroid patients were concerned, repertoires were compared across blood and tumor or nodule tissue. Study results and limitations: Within blood and tumor, benign nodules reportedly had significantly lower TCR beta diversity than malignant thyroid tumors did.

A note on this clone: Its antigen is currently unknown.

CDR1 and CDR2 (germline): SGHRS, YFSETQ. With V trimmed by 4 bases and J by 4 bases, 2 bases remained unmatched. The CDR3 is 15 residues long. Per the authors' pipeline: The distant-metastasis classifier for papillary thyroid cancer was built from CDR3 differences across clinicopathological groups. From the PCR reads, TCRdb re-called clones with MiXCR. The V and J calls were not made by the authors but by TCRdb's processing. The sample yields roughly 57,000 clones, approximately 22% seen once. No treatment had been given to any patient before thyroid surgery. The chain employs TRBV5-1 and TRBJ2-3, with TRBD2 matching 14 bases. Sequenced material: blood. This sequence was found in a female donor with papillary thyroid cancer or a benign thyroid nodule (not recorded which). Some clones in this sample may be carry-over from other donors' samples. DNA of the CDR3: TGCGCCAGCAGCCCGGGACTAGCGGGAGCAGATACGCAGTATTTT. Translated: CASSPGLAGADTQYF. Drawing the rest from reference TRBV5-1 and TRBJ2-3, the complete variable domain is KAGVTQTPRYLIKTRGQQVTLSCSPISGHRSVSWYQQTPGQGLQFLFEYFSETQRNKGNFPGRFSGRQFSNSRSEMNVSTLELGDSALYLCASSPGLAGADTQYFGPGTRLTVL.